The 13 T cell receptor beta chains in this list originate from one sample, sequenced in a study of CD8 T cells in ankylosing spondylitis. MiXCR, run by TCRdb on the 5' RACE reads, gives a single entry per CDR3 protein. This sample has fewer than 400,000 distinct CDR3 sequences, with over 12% found just once. The sample taken for sequencing was blood, either unsorted or a sorted T cell fraction (not recorded which). The receptors shown here come from a male donor with ankylosing spondylitis or in good health (not recorded which).

This clonotype showed up just a few times. The chain has TRBV20-1 and TRBJ2-3, with D hard to call. CDR3 length equals 13 residues. Germline lookup yields CDR1 DFQATT and CDR2 SNEGSKA (reference sequence). V was trimmed by 6 bases and J by 2 bases, leaving 12 bases between them. The CDR3 bases are TGCAGTGCGAGCAGGAGATTCACAGATACGCAGTATTTT. Amino acids: CSASRRFTDTQYF.

The chain joins TRBV2 to TRBJ1-2; possible D gene TRBD1, 6 bases. Trimming left V 2 bases short and J 4 bases short, with 14 bases between. In germline, CDR1 is SNHLY, CDR2 FYNNEI. The CDR3 covers 15 residues. The CDR3 DNA reads as TGTGCCAGCAGTGAACCGCAAGGCAGGGGCTATGGCTACACCTTC. The encoded protein is CASSEPQGRGYGYTF.

This clonotype was observed a few times. V is TRBV29-1 and J is TRBJ2-1; D uncertain. The germline V and J ends were trimmed by 3 bases and 8 bases, with 14 bases remaining between them. The CDR3 is made up of 13 amino acids. Germline V gene sequence: CDR1 SQVTM, CDR2 ANQGSEA. In DNA, the CDR3 is TGCAGCGTTGACTCGACTGTTGCCGATGAGCAGTTCTTC. It is translated as CSVDSTVADEQFF.

There are a few counts of this clonotype. This chain connects TRBV12-3 or TRBV12-4 to TRBJ2-7, with D possibly called TRBD1 or TRBD2 (6 bases each). Trimming stripped 2 bases from V and 4 bases from J, with 9 bases between. The CDR3 consists of 13 residues. The CDR3 region has the DNA TGTGCCAGCAGTTTACAGGGGAGGTACGAGCAGTACTTC. Encoded protein: CASSLQGRYEQYF.

The chain couples TRBV28 to TRBJ2-2, with D possibly being TRBD2 (7 bases). Trimming removed 6 bases at V and 13 bases at J, with 24 bases between. The germline V gene has CDR1 MDHEN and CDR2 SYDVKM. CDR3 size: 15 residues. CDR3 in DNA: TGTGCCAGCAGATCCGCGGAGGGGGGGTCGGTATGGCTGTTTTTT. Protein: CASRSAEGGSVWLFF.

This clonotype was seen only a few times. This chain links TRBV5-1 with TRBJ2-2, with TRBD2 matching 9 bases. Germline V gene sequence: CDR1 SGHRS, CDR2 YFSETQ. V shed 3 bases and J 2 bases; nucleotides not matched to a gene: 2. This CDR3 has 15 amino acids. In DNA form, the CDR3 reads TGCGCCAGCAGCTCTAGCGGGATTAACACCGGGGAGCTGTTTTTT. This encodes CASSSSGINTGELFF. The full variable domain, with the rest looked up from reference TRBV5-1 and TRBJ2-2, is KAGVTQTPRYLIKTRGQQVTLSCSPISGHRSVSWYQQTPGQGLQFLFEYFSETQRNKGNFPGRFSGRQFSNSRSEMNVSTLELGDSALYLCASSSSGINTGELFFGEGSRLTVL.

This clonotype was recorded at least ten times. V usage is TRBV7-9 and J usage is TRBJ1-4; TRBD1 is a possible D gene (6 bases). V lost 5 bases and J lost 5, with 12 bases in between. The germline CDR1 and CDR2 sequences are SEHNR and FQNEAQ (reference sequence). This CDR3 is 14 amino acids long. CDR3 loop: CASSPTGTNEKLFF. The CDR3 DNA reads TGTGCCAGCAGCCCGACAGGAACGAATGAAAAACTGTTTTTT.

The V and J genes are TRBV5-1 and TRBJ2-5; the D gene could be TRBD1 or TRBD2 (6 bases each). The CDR3 extends over 14 amino acids. V was clipped by 0 bases and J by 1 base, with 7 bases between them. The V gene's germline CDR1 is SGHRS and CDR2 YFSETQ. The CDR3 reads CASSLGGAQETQYF. The CDR3 DNA reads as TGCGCCAGCAGCTTGGGGGGGGCCCAAGAGACCCAGTACTTC.

This clonotype was counted once. The gene calls are TRBV28 and TRBJ2-3; the match to TRBD1 covers 7 bases. Germline V gives CDR1 MDHEN, CDR2 SYDVKM. The CDR3 runs 16 residues. V dropped 5 bases and J dropped 3; count of bases not matched to a gene: 11. CDR3 sequence: CASSGIDRVRTDTQYF. The CDR3, as DNA: TGTGCCAGCAGTGGGATCGACAGGGTGAGGACAGATACGCAGTATTTT.

V and J are TRBV7-9 and TRBJ2-7; TRBD2 is a possible D gene (6 bases). Germline V gives CDR1 SEHNR, CDR2 FQNEAQ (reference sequence). The CDR3 is 15 residues long. Between the trimmed V and J ends, which lost 4 bases and 3 bases, there was a span of 16 bases. The CDR3 DNA reads as TGTGCCAGCAGCTGGGGACTCGCATGGGACTACGAGCAGTACTTC. Translated: CASSWGLAWDYEQYF.

This clonotype was seen more than once but under ten times. The chain is built from TRBV5-1 and TRBJ2-5; the D is unclear. Looked up from germline, CDR1 is SGHRS and CDR2 is YFSETQ. Trimming pared 0 bases from V and 4 bases from J, leaving 13 bases between. The CDR3 extends over 15 amino acids. The CDR3 region is CASSLENSLGETQYF. CDR3 nucleotide sequence: TGCGCCAGCAGCTTGGAGAACTCCCTGGGAGAGACCCAGTACTTC.

The rearrangement uses TRBV5-1 and TRBJ2-5, with D possibly TRBD2 on 6 matching bases. CDR1 is SGHRS and CDR2 is YFSETQ in the germline V gene. This CDR3 spans 14 amino acids. The V gene lost 1 base and the J gene lost 7 bases, with 14 bases spanning the gap. CDR3 protein: CASSLMDYPPTQYF. Written as DNA, the CDR3 is TGCGCCAGCAGCTTGATGGACTACCCCCCGACCCAGTACTTC.

This clonotype was seen a handful of times. The CDR3, as DNA: TGTGCTAGTACGGGACACCAAGAGACCCAGTACTTC. Translating gives CASTGHQETQYF. The V gene is TRBV12-5, the J gene TRBJ2-5; D is perhaps TRBD1 or TRBD2 (5 bases each). This CDR3 has 12 amino acids. V lost 8 bases, J lost 0 bases, and 7 bases lay in between. CDR1 is LGHNT, CDR2 FRNRAP, per germline. Full variable domain (rest looked up from reference TRBV12-5 and TRBJ2-5): DARVTQTPRHKVTEMGQEVTMRCQPILGHNTVFWYRQTMMQGLELLAYFRNRAPLDDSGMPKDRFSAEMPDATLATLKIQPSEPRDSAVYFCASTGHQETQYFGPGTRLLVL.